This note documents a single T cell receptor beta chain sequence. This entry comes from a study of blood T cell repertoires in COVID-19. Study details: Collection of acute and convalescent COVID-19 samples took place in the United States, Italy and Spain. PBMCs, B-cell-depleted T cells, or T cells provided the cDNA or gDNA that made up the material.

Per the original data handling: Using reference gene primer amplification, nucleated cell counts were estimated. Profiling relied on immunoSEQ multiplex PCR, and the TCRdb table lists in-frame clones only, not all of them. The DNA gave D and trimming, while V, J and clone size come from that table. The table shows over 65,000 clones, with about 81% occurring only once. Sequencing was done on a sample of peripheral blood. This receptor was taken from a human donor in a cohort sampled during active COVID-19.

The CDR3 protein is CASSSLASTQYF. The CDR3 nucleotides read TGTGCCAGCAGTTCCCTAGCCTCTACGCAGTATTTT. The gene calls are TRBV12-3 or TRBV12-4 and TRBJ2-3, with D tentatively TRBD2 (5 bases). V lost 4 bases to trimming and J lost 8 bases, with 10 bases between them. This CDR3 has 12 amino acids.